One sample yielded the 16 T cell receptor beta chains listed below, sequenced in a study of blood T cell repertoires in COVID-19. Sequencing was performed with immunoSEQ multiplex PCR; in TCRdb, only in-frame clones are kept and a portion is missing. The sample lists some 120,000 clones, approximately 82% occurring once. Input material: peripheral blood. These receptors were obtained from a man in his 70s with active or convalescent COVID-19.

The V gene is TRBV11-3, the J gene TRBJ2-3; D is perhaps TRBD2 (5 bases). With 0 bases removed from V and 10 bases from J, the gap between germline ends came to 11 bases. Germline CDR1 is SGHNT and CDR2 is YENEEA. This CDR3 spans 13 amino acids. The CDR3 here is CASSLDYYGAQYF. The CDR3 DNA sequence: TGTGCCAGCAGCTTAGATTATTACGGGGCGCAGTATTTT. Filled out from reference TRBV11-3 and TRBJ2-3, the complete variable domain reads EAGVVQSPRYKIIEKKQPVAFWCNPISGHNTLYWYLQNLGQGPELLIRYENEEAVDDSQLPKDRFSAERLKGVDSTLKIQPAELGDSAVYLCASSLDYYGAQYFGPGTRLTVL.

The V and J genes are TRBV2 and TRBJ1-5; tentatively, D is TRBD1 (6 bases). Germline CDR1 SNHLY, CDR2 FYNNEI. Trimming removed 2 bases from V and 11 bases from J, with 13 bases in between. The CDR3 has 13 amino acids. DNA for the CDR3: TGTGCCAGCAGTGAACTGGCGAGGGGGACCCAGCATTTT. Protein product: CASSELARGTQHF.

The V call is TRBV13, the J call TRBJ1-4, with D perhaps TRBD1 (6 bases). The CDR3 has 14 residues. V lost 5 bases and J 8 bases, leaving 15 bases between the germline ends. Germline CDR1 PRHDT, CDR2 FYEKMQ (reference sequence). CDR3 coding DNA: TGTGCCAGCAGCCACAGGATTCAGGGGGAAAAACTGTTTTTT. Its translation: CASSHRIQGEKLFF.

This clone has more than one count but fewer than ten. This chain joins TRBV27 and TRBJ1-4, with TRBD1 matching over 7 bases. The V and J ends lost 7 bases and 8 bases, in that order; junction bases with no gene match: 7. The germline gives CDR1 MNHEY, CDR2 SMNVEV (reference sequence). This CDR3 comprises 13 residues. The CDR3 region has the DNA TGTGCCAGCATGGACAGGATGGGAGAAAAACTGTTTTTT. Amino acid sequence: CASMDRMGEKLFF.

The chain uses TRBV4-3 and TRBJ2-3; 11 bases agree with TRBD2. J gave up 0 bases and V 11 bases, and 13 bases lay outside the gene matches. Looked up from germline, CDR1 is LGHNA and CDR2 is YSLEER. This CDR3 has 17 residues. The CDR3 nucleotides are TGCGCCCCCTTCAGGGGACTAGCGGTCAAAAGCACAGATACGCAGTATTTT. Translating gives CAPFRGLAVKSTDTQYF.

This clone was detected a few times. The rearrangement links TRBV5-1 to TRBJ2-3, with 7 nucleotides matching TRBD2. This CDR3 contains 16 residues. The V segment lost 4 bases and the J segment 1 base; nucleotides outside the gene matches: 9. CDR1 SGHRS and CDR2 YFSETQ come from the germline V gene. CDR3 sequence: CASSHGRGRGTDTQYF. The CDR3 region has the DNA TGCGCCAGCAGCCACGGACGGGGGAGGGGCACAGATACGCAGTATTTT. Full variable domain (remainder filled in from reference TRBV5-1 and TRBJ2-3): KAGVTQTPRYLIKTRGQQVTLSCSPISGHRSVSWYQQTPGQGLQFLFEYFSETQRNKGNFPGRFSGRQFSNSRSEMNVSTLELGDSALYLCASSHGRGRGTDTQYFGPGTRLTVL.

In DNA, the CDR3 is TGTGCCAGTAGCCTAAAGACAGGGGAATACACCGGGGAGCTGTTTTTT. It codes for CASSLKTGEYTGELFF. The chain recombines TRBV19 with TRBJ2-2; 8 bases align to TRBD1. The CDR3 covers 16 residues. The V and J ends lost 6 bases and 3 bases, in that order; junction bases with no gene match: 9. In germline, CDR1 is LNHDA, CDR2 SQIVND (reference sequence).

The chain employs TRBV29-1 and TRBJ2-3, with 7 bases identical to TRBD1. Germline V gives CDR1 SQVTM, CDR2 ANQGSEA. The CDR3 is made up of 15 amino acids. The junction had 8 bases not matched to a gene; V was cut back by 2 bases and J by 3 bases. The DNA of the CDR3 is TGCAGCGTTGAAAGGGCCGCCAGGGGGACAGATACGCAGTATTTT. As protein: CSVERAARGTDTQYF.

This CDR3 reads CASSLDLAGRSNEKLFF. In DNA form, the CDR3 reads TGTGCCAGCAGCTTGGATCTCGCGGGGAGATCTAATGAAAAACTGTTTTTT. V gene TRBV5-6 combines with J gene TRBJ1-4; no clear D. Trimming removed 0 bases at V and 3 bases at J, with 15 bases between. Germline V gene data show CDR1 as SGHDT and CDR2 as YYEEEE. The CDR3 length is 17 residues.

V gene TRBV19 combines with J gene TRBJ1-1, with TRBD1 matching over 12 bases. This CDR3 has 18 residues. V gave up 5 bases and J gave up 3 bases; unmatched junction bases: 13. Germline-derived CDR1 and CDR2 are LNHDA and SQIVND (reference sequence). The DNA of the CDR3 is TGTGCCAGTAGTCAGCGGAGGGGGACAGGGGGCGGGGACACTGAAGCTTTCTTT. Translation: CASSQRRGTGGGDTEAFF.

V gene TRBV28 combines with J gene TRBJ2-7; D uncertain. V was shortened by 3 bases and J by 3 bases, with 9 bases between the two germline ends. This CDR3 has 13 residues. Looked up from germline, CDR1 is MDHEN and CDR2 is SYDVKM. CDR3 sequence: CASSFSSVYEQYF. CDR3 nucleotides: TGTGCCAGCAGTTTTAGTAGTGTCTACGAGCAGTACTTC.

The chain is built from TRBV29-1 and TRBJ2-5, with 9 nucleotides matching TRBD2. Per the germline V gene, CDR1 is SQVTM and CDR2 is ANQGSEA. CDR3 length equals 17 residues. V lost 1 base, J lost 5 bases, and 14 bases stayed unmatched. DNA for the CDR3: TGCAGCGTTGAAGGTCTGGCTAGCGGGGAATTTTTTGAGACCCAGTACTTC. Translating gives CSVEGLASGEFFETQYF.

This clone was detected only a few times. The J gene is TRBJ1-1, the V gene TRBV2, with D perhaps matching TRBD1 (6 bases). The CDR3 extends over 13 amino acids. CDR1 is SNHLY, CDR2 FYNNEI, per germline. V lost 6 bases and J lost 8, with 16 bases in between. The CDR3 sequence is CASSTGQLLEAFF. In DNA, the CDR3 is TGTGCCAGCAGCACTGGACAGCTCTTAGAAGCTTTCTTT.

The chain joins TRBV3-1 (or the pseudogene TRBV3-2) to TRBJ2-1; TRBD1 aligns across 7 bases. The CDR3 length is 14 residues. The trim removed 3 bases at V and 7 bases at J, leaving 6 bases unmatched. Germline lookup yields CDR1 LGHDT and CDR2 YNNKEL (reference sequence). This chain's CDR3 is CASSQPDRVNEQFF. In DNA form, the CDR3 reads TGTGCCAGCAGCCAGCCCGACAGGGTGAATGAGCAGTTCTTC.

The rearrangement joins TRBV7-2 to TRBJ2-3, with a possible D match to TRBD2 (5 bases). CDR3 length equals 14 residues. Germline CDR1 reads SGHTA; CDR2 reads FQGNSA. V shed 5 bases and J shed 6 bases, with 15 bases lying between them. As DNA, the CDR3 is TGTGCCAGCAGCCCCACCTGGGCGGGCGATACGCAGTATTTT. This encodes CASSPTWAGDTQYF.

The V gene is TRBV15, the J gene TRBJ1-5; 7 bases are a match to TRBD1. The ends lost 0 bases at V and 1 base at J; junction bases unmatched: 3. Germline CDR1 reads LNHNV; CDR2 reads YYDKDF (reference sequence). This CDR3 spans 16 amino acids. The CDR3 bases are TGTGCCACCAGCAGAGATCAACAGGGGAGCAATCAGCCCCAGCATTTT. Translation gives CATSRDQQGSNQPQHF.